This T cell receptor (beta chain) was identified in a study of T cell responses to AZD1222 COVID-19 vaccine. In germline, CDR1 is SSHAT, CDR2 FNYEAQ (reference sequence). This CDR3 contains 17 residues. After removal of 2 bases from V and 5 bases from J, the junction contained 13 bases not matched to a gene. A note on this clone: What it binds is not known.

Libraries were prepared by immunoSEQ multiplex PCR; TCRdb keeps only in-frame clonotypes and omits some of them. The sample records around 130,000 clones, approximately 88% being singletons. The study's findings and limits: In the spike-specific TCR repertoire, nearly half reportedly target unmutated variant regions. Repertoire sampling occurred only after the peak T cell response. With two AZD1222 doses given, Spike-specific TCR breadth and depth both rose.

The chain couples TRBV7-7 to TRBJ2-5; 8 nucleotides match TRBD2. The sample consisted of peripheral blood, taken 28 days after the second AZD1222 dose. This receptor was obtained from an adult who received the AZD1222 COVID-19 vaccine. The CDR3 DNA follows: TGTGCCAGCAGCTTATTCGCCCGTCGGGGGGGCGGGGAGACCCAGTACTTC. The encoded protein is CASSLFARRGGGETQYF.